Presented here are 12 T cell receptor beta chains from one specimen sequenced in a study of cytomegalovirus exposure and HLA in healthy donors. It was with 60 Vbeta and 13 Jbeta primers that the PCR ran. The repertoire was sequenced with immunoSEQ multiplex PCR; TCRdb's copy has only in-frame clones and lacks some. Counted here are about 110,000 clones, approximately 70% occurring once; the ten biggest clones make up approximately 11%. The sequenced sample was PBMCs. Receptor source: a man between 35 and 55 years old in good health and CMV-seropositive.

Only one count was recorded for this clone. This sequence joins TRBV7-3 and TRBJ2-5, with 12 bases matching TRBD2. Unmatched junction bases numbered 5, after V lost 1 base and J lost 5 bases. This CDR3 is built from 16 residues. Germline-derived CDR1 and CDR2 are SGHTA and FQGTGA. For the CDR3, the DNA is TGTGCCAGCAGCTTAATGACTAGCGGGAGTGGGGAGACCCAGTACTTC. This sequence encodes CASSLMTSGSGETQYF.

The chain carries TRBV7-2 and TRBJ1-1; D may be TRBD1 (6 bases). Looked up from germline, CDR1 is SGHTA and CDR2 is FQGNSA. This CDR3 spans 13 amino acids. Trimming took off 7 bases at V and 4 bases at J, with 13 bases between the two ends. The CDR3 sequence: CASTRDIGTEAFF. Here the CDR3 DNA reads TGTGCCAGCACCAGGGACATAGGCACTGAAGCTTTCTTT.

This clone was seen just once. The chain has TRBV15 and TRBJ1-5; TRBD1 matches 9 bases. The CDR3 spans 15 residues. CDR1 is LNHNV and CDR2 is YYDKDF in the germline V gene (reference sequence). J gave up 6 bases and V 8 bases, and 11 bases lay outside the gene matches. The CDR3 DNA reads as TGTGCCACCGCCGATTCAGGGACAGGGAGTCAGCCCCAGCATTTT. Translated: CATADSGTGSQPQHF.

CDR3 in DNA: TGTGCCACCAGCAGAGATGGGCGGGGAGCTTTCTTT. Its protein product is CATSRDGRGAFF. This chain joins TRBV15 and TRBJ1-1; D gene unclear. The CDR3 loop spans 12 amino acids. Germline CDR1 LNHNV, CDR2 YYDKDF (reference sequence). V dropped 0 bases and J dropped 10 bases, with 9 bases sitting between them.

The rearrangement uses TRBV13 and TRBJ2-2; 7 nucleotides align to TRBD1. After removal of 8 bases from V and 1 base from J, the junction contained 10 bases not matched to a gene. Per germline, CDR1 PRHDT and CDR2 FYEKMQ (reference sequence). This CDR3 contains 16 residues. CDR3 in DNA: TGTGCCAGCCGACACCGGACAGGCCGGAACACCGGGGAGCTGTTTTTT. Protein product: CASRHRTGRNTGELFF. Complete variable domain (other parts from reference TRBV13 and TRBJ2-2): AAGVIQSPRHLIKEKRETATLKCYPIPRHDTVYWYQQGPGQDPQFLISFYEKMQSDKGSIPDRFSAQQFSDYHSELNMSSLELGDSALYFCASRHRTGRNTGELFFGEGSRLTVL.

The rearrangement uses TRBV9 and TRBJ1-4; the D is unclear. V lost 0 bases and J 4 bases, leaving 4 bases between the germline ends. CDR3 length: 13 amino acids. Germline values: CDR1 SGDLS, CDR2 YYNGEE. In nucleotides, the CDR3 is TGTGCCAGCAGCGTAGCGGTTAATGAAAAACTGTTTTTT. It translates to CASSVAVNEKLFF.

V is TRBV6-5 and J is TRBJ1-1; D ambiguous. V gave up 5 bases and J gave up 0 bases, with 7 bases separating them. CDR3 size: 13 residues. Looked up from germline, CDR1 is MNHEY and CDR2 is SVGAGI. CDR3 in amino acids: CASSRSMNTEAFF. In DNA form, the CDR3 reads TGTGCCAGCAGTCGTAGCATGAACACTGAAGCTTTCTTT.

This clone was detected a few times. The V call is TRBV19, the J call TRBJ1-5; possible D gene TRBD1, 5 bases. Germline lookup yields CDR1 LNHDA and CDR2 SQIVND (reference sequence). Trimming pared 2 bases from V and 2 bases from J, leaving 13 bases between. The CDR3 totals 16 residues. CDR3 residues: CASSISGRGGNQPQHF. The CDR3 coding sequence is TGTGCCAGTAGTATAAGCGGGCGAGGGGGCAATCAGCCCCAGCATTTT.

CDR3 residues: CASTPQAPGCTF. Here the CDR3 DNA reads TGTGCCAGCACTCCCCAAGCCCCGGGGTGCACCTTC. This chain connects TRBV2 to TRBJ1-2; D unresolved. CDR1 and CDR2 from the germline V gene are SNHLY and FYNNEI. V was shortened by 7 bases and J by 13 bases, with 19 bases between the two germline ends. The CDR3 is 12 amino acids.

The chain recombines TRBV6-4 with TRBJ2-5; TRBD2 matches at 10 bases. Germline values: CDR1 MRHNA, CDR2 SNTAGT. The CDR3 spans 15 residues. Trimming removed 2 bases from V and 5 bases from J; junction bases left unmatched: 5. CDR3 in amino acids: CASSDRAGGLETQYF. DNA of the CDR3: TGTGCCAGCAGTGACAGAGCGGGAGGGCTGGAGACCCAGTACTTC.

This chain connects TRBV27 to TRBJ2-7; TRBD1 might be the D (6 bases). Germline-derived CDR1 and CDR2 are MNHEY and SMNVEV (reference sequence). The CDR3 runs to 14 residues. V was shortened by 3 bases and J by 3 bases, with 12 bases between the two germline ends. CDR3 amino acids: CASSLGAGVYEQYV. The CDR3 bases are TGTGCCAGCAGTTTGGGGGCAGGGGTCTACGAGCAGTACGTC.

The gene calls are TRBV27 and TRBJ1-4, with D unresolved. The CDR3 loop spans 17 amino acids. Trimming shortened V by 2 bases and J by 3 bases, and 16 bases separated the two germline ends. Looked up from germline, CDR1 is MNHEY and CDR2 is SMNVEV (reference sequence). CDR3 amino acids: CASSLGPEGIANEKLFF. The CDR3 DNA follows: TGTGCCAGCAGTTTAGGGCCCGAGGGAATTGCTAATGAAAAACTGTTTTTT.